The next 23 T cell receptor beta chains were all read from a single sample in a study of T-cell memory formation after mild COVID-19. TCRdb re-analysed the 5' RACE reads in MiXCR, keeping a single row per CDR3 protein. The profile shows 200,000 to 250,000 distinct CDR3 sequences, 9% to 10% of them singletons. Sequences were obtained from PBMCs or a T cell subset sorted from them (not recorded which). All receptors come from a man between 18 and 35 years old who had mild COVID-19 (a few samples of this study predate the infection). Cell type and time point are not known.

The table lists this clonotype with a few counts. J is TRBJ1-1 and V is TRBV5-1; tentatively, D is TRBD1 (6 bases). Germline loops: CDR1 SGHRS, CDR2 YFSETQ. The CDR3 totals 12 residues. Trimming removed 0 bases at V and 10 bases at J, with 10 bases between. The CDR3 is CASSLEGQSAFF. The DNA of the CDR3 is TGCGCCAGCAGCTTGGAGGGACAATCAGCTTTCTTT. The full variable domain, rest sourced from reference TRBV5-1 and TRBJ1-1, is KAGVTQTPRYLIKTRGQQVTLSCSPISGHRSVSWYQQTPGQGLQFLFEYFSETQRNKGNFPGRFSGRQFSNSRSEMNVSTLELGDSALYLCASSLEGQSAFFGQGTRLTVV.

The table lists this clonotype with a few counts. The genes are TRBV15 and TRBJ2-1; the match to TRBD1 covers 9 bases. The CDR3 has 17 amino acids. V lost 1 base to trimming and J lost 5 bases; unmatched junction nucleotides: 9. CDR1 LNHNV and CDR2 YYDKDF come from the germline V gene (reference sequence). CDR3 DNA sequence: TGTGCCACCAGCAGAGGACCCCCGACAGGGGGGGACAATGAGCAGTTCTTC. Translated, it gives CATSRGPPTGGDNEQFF.

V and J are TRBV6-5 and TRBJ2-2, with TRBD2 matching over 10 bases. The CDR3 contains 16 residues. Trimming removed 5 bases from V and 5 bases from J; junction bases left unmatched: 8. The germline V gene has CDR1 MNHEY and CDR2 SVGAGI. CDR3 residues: CASSRLAGGVTGELFF. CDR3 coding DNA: TGTGCCAGCAGTCGCTTAGCGGGGGGCGTAACCGGGGAGCTGTTTTTT.

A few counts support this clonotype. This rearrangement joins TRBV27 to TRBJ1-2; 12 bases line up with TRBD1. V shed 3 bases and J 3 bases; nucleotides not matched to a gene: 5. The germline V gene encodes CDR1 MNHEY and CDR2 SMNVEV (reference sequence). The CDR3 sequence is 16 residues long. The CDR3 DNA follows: TGTGCCAGCAGTTTTCAGGGACAGGGGGCCTACTATGGCTACACCTTC. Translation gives CASSFQGQGAYYGYTF.

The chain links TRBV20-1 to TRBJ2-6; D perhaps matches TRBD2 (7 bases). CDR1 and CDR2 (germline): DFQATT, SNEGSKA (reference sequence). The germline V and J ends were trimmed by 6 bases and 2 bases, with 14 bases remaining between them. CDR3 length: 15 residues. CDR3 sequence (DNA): TGCAGTGCCACCACCGGGGGGCCTGGGGCCAACGTCCTGACTTTC. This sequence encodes CSATTGGPGANVLTF.

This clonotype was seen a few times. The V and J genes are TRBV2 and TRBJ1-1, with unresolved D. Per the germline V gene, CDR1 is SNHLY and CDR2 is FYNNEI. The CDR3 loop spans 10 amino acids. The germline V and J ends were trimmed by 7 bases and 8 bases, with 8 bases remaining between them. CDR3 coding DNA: TGTGCCAGCAACCTCCCCGAAGCTTTCTTT. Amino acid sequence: CASNLPEAFF.

The CDR3 sequence: CASSASRTVETQYF. The CDR3 DNA follows: TGTGCCAGCAGCGCATCAAGAACTGTCGAGACCCAGTACTTC. The V call is TRBV7-2, the J call TRBJ2-5; no firm D call. In germline, CDR1 is SGHTA, CDR2 FQGNSA. V lost 5 bases and J 5 bases, leaving 15 bases between the germline ends. This CDR3 is built from 14 residues. Full variable domain (missing parts from reference TRBV7-2 and TRBJ2-5): GAGVSQSPSNKVTEKGKDVELRCDPISGHTALYWYRQSLGQGLEFLIYFQGNSAPDKSGLPSDRFSAERTGGSVSTLTIQRTQQEDSAVYLCASSASRTVETQYFGPGTRLLVL.

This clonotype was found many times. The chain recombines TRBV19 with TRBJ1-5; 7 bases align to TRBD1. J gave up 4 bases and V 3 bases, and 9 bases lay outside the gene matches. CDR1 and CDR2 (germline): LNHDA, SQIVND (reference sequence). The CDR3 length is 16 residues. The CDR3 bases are TGTGCCAGTAGTATCTTTTTGGCGGGACAGAATCAGCCCCAGCATTTT. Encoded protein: CASSIFLAGQNQPQHF.

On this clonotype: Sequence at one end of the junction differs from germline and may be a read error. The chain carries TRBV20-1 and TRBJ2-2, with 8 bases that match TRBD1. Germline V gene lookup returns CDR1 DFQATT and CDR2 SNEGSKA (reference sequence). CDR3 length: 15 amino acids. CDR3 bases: TGCAGTGCTGGAGACCCCGGGACAGGCCGGATAGGGCTGTTTTTT. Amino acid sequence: CSAGDPGTGRIGLFF.

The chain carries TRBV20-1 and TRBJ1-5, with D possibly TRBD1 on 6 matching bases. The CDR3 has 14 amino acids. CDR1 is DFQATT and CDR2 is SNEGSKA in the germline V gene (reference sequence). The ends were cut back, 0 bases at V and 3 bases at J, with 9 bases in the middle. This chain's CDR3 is CSARDDRTNQPQHF. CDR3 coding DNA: TGCAGTGCTAGAGATGACAGGACCAATCAGCCCCAGCATTTT.

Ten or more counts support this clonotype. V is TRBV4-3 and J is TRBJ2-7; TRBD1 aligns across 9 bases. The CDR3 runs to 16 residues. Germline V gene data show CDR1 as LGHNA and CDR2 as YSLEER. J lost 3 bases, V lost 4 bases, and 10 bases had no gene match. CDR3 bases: TGCGCCAGCAGCCGGGGGACAGGGCCCGGTTACTACGAGCAGTACTTC. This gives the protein CASSRGTGPGYYEQYF.

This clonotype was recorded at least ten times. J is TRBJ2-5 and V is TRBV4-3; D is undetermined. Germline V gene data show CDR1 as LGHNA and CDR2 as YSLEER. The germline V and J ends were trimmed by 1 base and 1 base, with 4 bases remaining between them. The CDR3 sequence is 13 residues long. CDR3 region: CASSQALQETQYF. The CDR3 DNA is TGCGCCAGCAGCCAAGCCCTCCAAGAGACCCAGTACTTC.

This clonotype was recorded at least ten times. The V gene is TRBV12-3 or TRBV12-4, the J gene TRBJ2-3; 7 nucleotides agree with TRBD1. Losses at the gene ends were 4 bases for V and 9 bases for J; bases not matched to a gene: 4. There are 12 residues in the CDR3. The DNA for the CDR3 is TGTGCCAGCAGTTACAGGGGACGGACGCAGTATTTT. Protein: CASSYRGRTQYF.

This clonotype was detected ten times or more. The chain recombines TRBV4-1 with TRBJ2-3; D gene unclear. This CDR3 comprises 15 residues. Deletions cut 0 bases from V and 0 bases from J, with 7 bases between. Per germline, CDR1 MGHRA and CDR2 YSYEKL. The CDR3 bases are TGCGCCAGCAGCCAAGAAGCGTTTAGCACAGATACGCAGTATTTT. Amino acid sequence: CASSQEAFSTDTQYF.

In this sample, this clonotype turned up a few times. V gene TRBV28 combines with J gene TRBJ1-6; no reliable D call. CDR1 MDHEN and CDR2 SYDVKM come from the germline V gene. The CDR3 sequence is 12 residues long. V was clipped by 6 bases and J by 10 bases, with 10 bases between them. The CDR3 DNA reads TGTGCCAGCAGGGTATTAGGGTCACCCCTCCACTTT. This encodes CASRVLGSPLHF.

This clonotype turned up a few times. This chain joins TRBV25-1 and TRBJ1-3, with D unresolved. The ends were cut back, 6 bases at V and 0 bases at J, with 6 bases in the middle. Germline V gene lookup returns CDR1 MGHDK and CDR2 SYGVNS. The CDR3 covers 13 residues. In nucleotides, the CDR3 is TGTGCCAGCAGCGGAAACTCTGGAAACACCATATATTTT. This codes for CASSGNSGNTIYF.

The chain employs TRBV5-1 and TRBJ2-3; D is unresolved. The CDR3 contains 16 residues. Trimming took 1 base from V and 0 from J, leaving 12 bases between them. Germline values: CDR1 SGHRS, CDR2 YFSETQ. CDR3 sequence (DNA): TGCGCCAGCAGCTTGAAAGGGTCCCATAGCACAGATACGCAGTATTTT. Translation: CASSLKGSHSTDTQYF.

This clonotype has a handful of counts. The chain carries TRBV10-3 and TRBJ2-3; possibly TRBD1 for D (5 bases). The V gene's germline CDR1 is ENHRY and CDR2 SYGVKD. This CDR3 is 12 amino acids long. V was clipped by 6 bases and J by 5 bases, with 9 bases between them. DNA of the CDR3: TGTGCCATCAGGGAAGGGGAAGATACGCAGTATTTT. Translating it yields CAIREGEDTQYF.

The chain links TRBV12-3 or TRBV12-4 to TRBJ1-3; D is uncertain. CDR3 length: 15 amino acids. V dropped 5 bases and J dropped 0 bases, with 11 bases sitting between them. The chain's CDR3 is CASSPTPFSGNTIYF. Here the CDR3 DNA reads TGTGCCAGCAGTCCGACTCCATTCTCTGGAAACACCATATATTTT.

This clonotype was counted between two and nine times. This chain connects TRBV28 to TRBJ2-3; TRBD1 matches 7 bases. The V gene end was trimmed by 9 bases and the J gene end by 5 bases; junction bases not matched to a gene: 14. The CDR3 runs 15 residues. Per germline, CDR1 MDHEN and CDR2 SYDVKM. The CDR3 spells CASLDPQGWRDTQYF. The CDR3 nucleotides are TGTGCCAGTCTCGACCCACAGGGGTGGAGAGATACGCAGTATTTT. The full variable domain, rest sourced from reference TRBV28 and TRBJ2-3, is DVKVTQSSRYLVKRTGEKVFLECVQDMDHENMFWYRQDPGLGLRLIYFSYDVKMKEKGDIPEGYSVSREKKERFSLILESASTNQTSMYLCASLDPQGWRDTQYFGPGTRLTVL.

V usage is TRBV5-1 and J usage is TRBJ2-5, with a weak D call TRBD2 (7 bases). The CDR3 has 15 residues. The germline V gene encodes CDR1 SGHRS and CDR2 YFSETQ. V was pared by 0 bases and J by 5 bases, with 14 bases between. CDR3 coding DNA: TGCGCCAGCAGCTTGGAAAGAGGGGGGGAGGAGACCCAGTACTTC. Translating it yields CASSLERGGEETQYF.

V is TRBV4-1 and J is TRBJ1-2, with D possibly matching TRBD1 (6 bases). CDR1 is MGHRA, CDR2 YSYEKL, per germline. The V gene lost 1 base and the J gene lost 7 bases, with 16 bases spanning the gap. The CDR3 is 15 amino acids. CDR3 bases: TGCGCCAGCAGCCAAGTTGATGGGGGCGACAGTGGCTACACCTTC. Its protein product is CASSQVDGGDSGYTF.

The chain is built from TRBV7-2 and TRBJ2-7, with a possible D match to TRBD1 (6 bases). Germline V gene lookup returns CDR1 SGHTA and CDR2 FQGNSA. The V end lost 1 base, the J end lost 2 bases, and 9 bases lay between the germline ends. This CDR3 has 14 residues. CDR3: CASSLVRGPYEQYF. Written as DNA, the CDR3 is TGTGCCAGCAGCTTAGTCAGGGGTCCCTACGAGCAGTACTTC.